The source of this T cell receptor beta chain is a study of response to subunit inactivated influenza vaccine (dated by TCRdb to the late 2010s). With respect to the entire study: Deep quantitative profiling of the T cell receptor repertoire was used in the study to follow responses to a trivalent subunit inactivated influenza vaccine.

V loses 5 bases at its end and J loses 4 bases; junction bases beyond the gene matches: 2. Including cysteine and phenylalanine, the CDR3 has 13 amino acids. Left in the record is the CDR3 DNA by itself, 39 bases read in frame from the first base. From a lookup of the germline V gene (reference sequence), CDR1 and CDR2 are MNHEY and SMNVEV. A note on this clonotype: No antigen is known for it. Base qualities are not provided; no much larger clone lies one nucleotide away.

The paper's findings and limits, for the study overall: The authors proposed that each seasonal influenza vaccination may bring in only a limited number of new T cells.

Receptor libraries were prepared by RT-PCR. The sequencing machine was an Illumina HiSeq 2500. TCRdb passed the public sequencing reads through fastp at Q25 and MiXCR, retaining productive beta sequences. Identical CDR3 proteins give one entry, which carries the most common genes and DNA. This sample is represented by 500,000 or so distinct CDR3 sequences; 15% to 20% of them were singletons. The top ten clones comprise about 3% of the sample. The origin of this receptor is a man between 50 and 69 years old who received an inactivated influenza vaccine. Donor details come from another sample of the same person, matched by shared clones. The sample consisted of CD4+ T cells sorted from PBMCs, taken roughly 24 months after vaccination. This sequence uses TRBV27 and TRBJ2-7; 10 central bases correspond to TRBD1. This receptor carries the CDR3 CASSGDRGYEQYF. The nucleotides are TGTGCCAGCAGTGGGGACAGGGGTTACGAGCAGTACTTC.